Described below is a single T cell receptor (beta chain) sequence and its context. Its antigen is not identified. This sample was taken from a study of cytomegalovirus exposure and HLA in healthy donors. The study, taken as a whole, reports: Analysis performed later showed TCR beta chains linked to HLA being more clonally expanded than equally common others. What was likely a sequencing artifact was a cluster of highly shared sequence variants. A link between a missense DCLRE1C variant and TCR beta V- and J-gene trimming emerged from a later analysis.

PCR involved 60 Vbeta and 13 Jbeta primers. Sequenced by immunoSEQ multiplex PCR; TCRdb stores in-frame clones only, minus some. The data contain around 90,000 clones, around three quarters of them singletons. The donors were healthy bone marrow donors. V was pared by 0 bases and J by 6 bases, with 6 bases between. CDR1 is SGHDN, CDR2 FVKESK, per germline. The CDR3 sequence is 13 residues long. The chain is built from TRBV14 and TRBJ1-5; no definite D call. This receptor was identified in a male donor in good health and CMV-seropositive. Sequencing used PBMCs. The CDR3 loop reads CASSQDLSQPQHF. The CDR3 DNA is TGTGCCAGCAGCCAAGATCTTAGTCAGCCCCAGCATTTT.